The clone carrying this T cell receptor (beta chain) was observed a few times. The data were obtained in a study of T cells in Graves' hyperthyroidism and ophthalmopathy. TCR beta CDR3 sequences were amplified from RNA transcripts. The primer set for the first-round RT-PCR of the TCR CDR3 was HTBI. TCRdb reprocessed the multiplex PCR reads with MiXCR, giving one entry per CDR3 protein. The profile covers about 290,000 distinct CDR3 sequences, with roughly 13% appearing a single time and roughly 7.9% taken by the ten largest. Out of approximately 10 ml of fresh peripheral blood came the PBMCs. CDR3 length equals 15 residues. Germline V gives CDR1 MNHEY, CDR2 SMNVEV (reference sequence). Germline trimming cut 2 bases from V and 7 bases from J; bases unmatched to any gene: 8.

The TCR originated in a woman aged 40 to 50 with Graves' hyperthyroidism. This chain joins TRBV27 and TRBJ2-1; 7 bases match TRBD2. Sequencing was carried out using blood. The CDR3 region has the DNA TGTGCCAGCAGTTTAGGGGCGGGAGTTCGTAATGAGCAGTTCTTC. Translation gives CASSLGAGVRNEQFF.